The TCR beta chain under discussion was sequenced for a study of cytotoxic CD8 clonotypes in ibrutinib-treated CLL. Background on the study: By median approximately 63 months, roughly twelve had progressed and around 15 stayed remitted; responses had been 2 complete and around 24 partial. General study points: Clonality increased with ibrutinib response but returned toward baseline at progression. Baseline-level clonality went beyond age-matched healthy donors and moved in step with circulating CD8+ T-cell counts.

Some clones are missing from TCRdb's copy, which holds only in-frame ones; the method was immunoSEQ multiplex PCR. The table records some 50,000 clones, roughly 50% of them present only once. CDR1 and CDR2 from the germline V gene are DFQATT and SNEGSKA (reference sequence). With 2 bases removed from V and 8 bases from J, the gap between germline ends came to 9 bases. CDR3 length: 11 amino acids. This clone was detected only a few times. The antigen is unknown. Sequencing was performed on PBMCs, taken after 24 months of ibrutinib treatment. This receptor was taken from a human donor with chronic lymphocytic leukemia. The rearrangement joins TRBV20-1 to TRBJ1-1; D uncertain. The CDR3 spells CSARSLQEAFF. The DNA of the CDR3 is TGCAGTGCTAGAAGCCTACAGGAAGCTTTCTTT.